This T cell receptor (beta chain) was recovered during a study of blood T cell repertoires in COVID-19. Trimming stripped 8 bases from V and 4 bases from J, with 11 bases between. CDR1 MNHEY and CDR2 SVGAGI come from the germline V gene. The CDR3 has 12 residues. Produced via immunoSEQ multiplex PCR; TCRdb's table is partial and in-frame only. Among about 670,000 clones listed, around 90% were seen once. This clonotype was obtained from a woman between 18 and 29 years old with acute or convalescent COVID-19. Sequenced input: peripheral blood. The J gene is TRBJ1-1, the V gene TRBV6-5, with D possibly TRBD1 on 5 matching bases. CDR3 DNA: TGTGCCAGCTATGGGGGAGGCACTGAAGCTTTCTTT. As protein: CASYGGGTEAFF.